Following are 9 T cell receptor beta chains from one sample sequenced in a study of blood T cell repertoires in COVID-19. Using immunoSEQ multiplex PCR, the repertoire was profiled, and TCRdb retains in-frame clones only, with some absent. The sample gives roughly 210,000 clones, roughly 87% of which show up once; more than 7% is in the top ten. Sequencing was performed on PBMCs or T cells enriched from blood (not recorded which). The receptors shown here come from a man aged 30 to 45 in a cohort exposed to, infected with or recovered from COVID-19 (not recorded which).

The chain recombines TRBV7-9 with TRBJ1-1; tentatively, D is TRBD1 (6 bases). Germline V CDR1 and CDR2: SEHNR, FQNEAQ (reference sequence). Trimming removed 6 bases from V and 1 base from J, with 15 bases in between. CDR3 length: 15 residues. CDR3: CASRPADSQNTEAFF. CDR3 nucleotide sequence: TGTGCCAGCAGACCCGCGGACAGTCAGAACACTGAAGCTTTCTTT.

As DNA, the CDR3 is TGTGCCAGCAGTGGGGAGACTAGCGGGATTATCTACAATGAGCAGTTCTTC. Protein sequence: CASSGETSGIIYNEQFF. The chain is built from TRBV6-2 or TRBV6-3 and TRBJ2-1; 11 nucleotides match TRBD2. The CDR3 sequence is 17 residues long. CDR1 MNHEY and CDR2 SVGEGT come from the germline V gene. The V and J ends lost 5 bases and 3 bases, in that order; junction bases with no gene match: 9.

This chain joins TRBV19 and TRBJ2-1, with D perhaps matching TRBD1 (6 bases). Germline V lookup: CDR1 LNHDA, CDR2 SQIVND (reference sequence). The CDR3 sequence is 19 residues long. Trimming cost V 6 bases and J 0 bases, with 24 bases left between them. CDR3 residues: CASRMGKQGWVGSYNEQFF. The CDR3 DNA reads TGTGCCAGTAGGATGGGGAAACAGGGTTGGGTTGGCTCCTACAATGAGCAGTTCTTC.

In nucleotides, the CDR3 is TGCGCCAGCAGTGGACTAGCGGGAGGGCCAAACGAGCAGTACTTC. Amino acids: CASSGLAGGPNEQYF. The gene calls are TRBV10-2 and TRBJ2-7; 14 positions match TRBD2. The CDR3 extends over 15 amino acids. Trimming took 4 bases from V and 5 from J; bases not matched to a gene: 4. Germline CDR1 is WSHSY and CDR2 is SAAADI.

V gene TRBV6-2 or TRBV6-3 combines with J gene TRBJ2-3, with TRBD2 matching over 8 bases. This CDR3 is built from 15 residues. Looked up from germline, CDR1 is MNHEY and CDR2 is SVGEGT. The V gene end was trimmed by 4 bases and the J gene end by 0 bases; junction bases not matched to a gene: 3. DNA for the CDR3: TGTGCCAGCAGTTCCCGACTAGCGAGCACAGATACGCAGTATTTT. Its protein product is CASSSRLASTDTQYF.

This chain uses TRBV25-1 with TRBJ2-4, with D perhaps TRBD2 (6 bases). V lost 4 bases, J lost 2 bases, and 12 bases lay in between. The CDR3 runs to 15 residues. Per the germline V gene, CDR1 is MGHDK and CDR2 is SYGVNS. CDR3 in amino acids: CASSGYGSSKNIQYF. Written as DNA, the CDR3 is TGTGCCAGCAGTGGATACGGGAGCTCCAAAAACATTCAGTACTTC.

This sequence joins TRBV11-2 and TRBJ2-1; 13 nucleotides align to TRBD2. J gave up 0 bases and V 5 bases, and 10 bases lay outside the gene matches. The CDR3 is made up of 19 amino acids. Germline V lookup: CDR1 SGHAT, CDR2 FQNNGV. CDR3 DNA: TGTGCCAGCAGCCAACGACTAGCGGGGGGCGAGAGCTCCTACAATGAGCAGTTCTTC. It yields the protein CASSQRLAGGESSYNEQFF. The whole variable domain, remainder taken from reference TRBV11-2 and TRBJ2-1, is EAGVAQSPRYKIIEKRQSVAFWCNPISGHATLYWYQQILGQGPKLLIQFQNNGVVDDSQLPKDRFSAERLKGVDSTLKIQPAKLEDSAVYLCASSQRLAGGESSYNEQFFGPGTRLTVL.

The chain has TRBV27 and TRBJ1-4; the match to TRBD1 covers 10 bases. J gave up 8 bases and V 6 bases, and 6 bases lay outside the gene matches. The germline gives CDR1 MNHEY, CDR2 SMNVEV (reference sequence). This CDR3 is 14 amino acids long. In nucleotides, the CDR3 is TGTGCCAGCAGACAGACAGGGGGCGGGGAAAAACTGTTTTTT. Translating gives CASRQTGGGEKLFF.

The V call is TRBV7-3, the J call TRBJ1-1; 8 positions match TRBD1. This CDR3 is built from 15 residues. Germline values: CDR1 SGHTA, CDR2 FQGTGA. V dropped 0 bases and J dropped 1; count of bases not matched to a gene: 1. CDR3 sequence reads: CASSLTDRENTEAFF. The CDR3 DNA reads TGTGCCAGCAGCTTAACGGACAGGGAGAACACTGAAGCTTTCTTT.